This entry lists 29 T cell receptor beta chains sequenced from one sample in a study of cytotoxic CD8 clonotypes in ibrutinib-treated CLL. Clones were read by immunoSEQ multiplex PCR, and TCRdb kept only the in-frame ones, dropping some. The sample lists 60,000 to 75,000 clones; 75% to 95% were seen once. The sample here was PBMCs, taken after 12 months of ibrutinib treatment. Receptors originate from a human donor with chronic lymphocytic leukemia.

The CDR3 DNA reads TGTGCCAGCAGGGCCCGACTAGCGGGAGGGTTCAAAGATGAGCAGTTCTTC. It codes for CASRARLAGGFKDEQFF. The chain uses TRBV7-9 and TRBJ2-1; 14 bases are a match to TRBD2. Germline loops: CDR1 SEHNR, CDR2 FQNEAQ (reference sequence). The J segment lost 8 bases and the V segment lost 6 bases, leaving 12 bases of the junction unmatched. The CDR3 is made up of 17 amino acids.

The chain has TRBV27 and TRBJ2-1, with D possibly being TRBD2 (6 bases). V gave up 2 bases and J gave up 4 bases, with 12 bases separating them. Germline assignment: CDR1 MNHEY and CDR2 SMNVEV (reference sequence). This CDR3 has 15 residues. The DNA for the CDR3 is TGTGCCAGCAGTTTAGGAGGGGCTTCGTACAATGAGCAGTTCTTC. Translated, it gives CASSLGGASYNEQFF.

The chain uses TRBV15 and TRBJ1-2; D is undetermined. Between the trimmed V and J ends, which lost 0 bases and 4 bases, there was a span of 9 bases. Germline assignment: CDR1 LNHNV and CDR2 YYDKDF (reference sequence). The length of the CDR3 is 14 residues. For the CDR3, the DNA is TGTGCCACCAGCAGAGATCGTTCCCCCTATGGCTACACCTTC. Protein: CATSRDRSPYGYTF.

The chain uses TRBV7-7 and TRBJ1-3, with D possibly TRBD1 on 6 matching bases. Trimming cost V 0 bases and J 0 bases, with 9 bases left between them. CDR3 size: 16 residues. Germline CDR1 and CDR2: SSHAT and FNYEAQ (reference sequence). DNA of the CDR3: TGTGCCAGCAGCTTAGCAGGGGGTCCCTCTGGAAACACCATATATTTT. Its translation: CASSLAGGPSGNTIYF.

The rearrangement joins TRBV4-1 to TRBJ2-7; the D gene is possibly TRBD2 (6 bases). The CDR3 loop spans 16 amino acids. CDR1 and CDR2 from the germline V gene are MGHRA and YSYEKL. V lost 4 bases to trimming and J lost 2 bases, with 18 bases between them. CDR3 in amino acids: CASSPGLSPRTYEQYF. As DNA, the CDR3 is TGCGCCAGCAGCCCGGGACTTAGCCCTAGAACCTACGAGCAGTACTTC.

CDR3 in amino acids: CSVEGWRNTEAFF. CDR3 bases: TGCAGCGTTGAAGGCTGGAGGAACACTGAAGCTTTCTTT. The chain carries TRBV29-1 and TRBJ1-1; no clear D gene. Per the germline V gene, CDR1 is SQVTM and CDR2 is ANQGSEA. V dropped 1 base and J dropped 1 base, with 7 bases sitting between them. The CDR3 spans 13 residues. Full variable domain (outside the CDR3, taken from reference TRBV29-1 and TRBJ1-1): SAVISQKPSRDICQRGTSLTIQCQVDSQVTMMFWYRQQPGQSLTLIATANQGSEATYESGFVIDKFPISRPNLTFSTLTVSNMSPEDSSIYLCSVEGWRNTEAFFGQGTRLTVV.

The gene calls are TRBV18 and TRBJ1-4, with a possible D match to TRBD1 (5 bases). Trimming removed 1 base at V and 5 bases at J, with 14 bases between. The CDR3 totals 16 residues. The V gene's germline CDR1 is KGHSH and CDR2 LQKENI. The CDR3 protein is CASSPLPGGSNEKLFF. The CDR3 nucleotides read TGTGCCAGCTCACCACTCCCCGGGGGGTCGAATGAAAAACTGTTTTTT.

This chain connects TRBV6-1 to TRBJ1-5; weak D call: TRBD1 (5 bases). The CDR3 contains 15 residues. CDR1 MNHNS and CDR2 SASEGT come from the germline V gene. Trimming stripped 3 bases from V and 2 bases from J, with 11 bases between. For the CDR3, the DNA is TGTGCCAGCAGTGACGGGCAGGGAGGCAATCAGCCCCAGCATTTT. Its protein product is CASSDGQGGNQPQHF.

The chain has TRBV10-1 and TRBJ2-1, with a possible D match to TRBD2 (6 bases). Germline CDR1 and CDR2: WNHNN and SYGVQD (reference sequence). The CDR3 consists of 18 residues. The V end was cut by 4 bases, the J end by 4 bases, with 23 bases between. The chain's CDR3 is CASSGGLKGPGEYNEQFF. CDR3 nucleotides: TGCGCCAGCAGTGGGGGACTTAAGGGACCCGGTGAATACAATGAGCAGTTCTTC.

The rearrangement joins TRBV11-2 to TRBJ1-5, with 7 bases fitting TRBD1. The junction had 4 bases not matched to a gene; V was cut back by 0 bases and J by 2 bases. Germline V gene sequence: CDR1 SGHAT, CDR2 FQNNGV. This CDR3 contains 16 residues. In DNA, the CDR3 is TGTGCCAGCAGCTTAGACTTTGGGACAGGCAATCAGCCCCAGCATTTT. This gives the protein CASSLDFGTGNQPQHF.

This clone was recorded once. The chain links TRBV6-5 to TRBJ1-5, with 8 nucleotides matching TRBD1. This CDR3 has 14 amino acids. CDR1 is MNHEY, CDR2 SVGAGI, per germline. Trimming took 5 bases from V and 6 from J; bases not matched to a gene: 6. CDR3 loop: CASSLGQGGQPQHF. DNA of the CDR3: TGTGCCAGCAGTCTCGGACAGGGCGGTCAGCCCCAGCATTTT.

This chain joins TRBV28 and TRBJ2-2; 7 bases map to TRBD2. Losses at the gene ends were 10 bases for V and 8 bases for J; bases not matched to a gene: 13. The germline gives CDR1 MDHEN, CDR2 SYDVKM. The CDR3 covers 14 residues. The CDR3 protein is CAIWSGTTLGELFF. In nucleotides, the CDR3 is TGTGCCATCTGGAGCGGGACTACCTTGGGGGAGCTGTTTTTT.

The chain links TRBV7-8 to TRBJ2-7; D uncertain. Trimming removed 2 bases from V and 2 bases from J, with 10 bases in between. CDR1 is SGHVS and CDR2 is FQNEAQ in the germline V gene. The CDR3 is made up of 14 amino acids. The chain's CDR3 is CASSLILGPYEQYF. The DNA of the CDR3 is TGTGCCAGCAGCTTAATATTAGGTCCCTACGAGCAGTACTTC.

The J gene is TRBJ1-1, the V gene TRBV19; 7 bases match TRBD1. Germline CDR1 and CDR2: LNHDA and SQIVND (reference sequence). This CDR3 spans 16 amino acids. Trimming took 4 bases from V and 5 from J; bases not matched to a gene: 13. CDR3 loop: CASSTRTGPFGTEAFF. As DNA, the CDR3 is TGTGCCAGTAGTACTAGGACAGGCCCCTTCGGGACTGAAGCTTTCTTT.

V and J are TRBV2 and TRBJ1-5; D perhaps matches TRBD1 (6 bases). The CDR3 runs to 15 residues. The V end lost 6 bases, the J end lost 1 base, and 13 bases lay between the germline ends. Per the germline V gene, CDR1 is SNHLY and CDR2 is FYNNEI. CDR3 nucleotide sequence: TGTGCCAGCAGGTCTCAGGGGATGAGCAATCAGCCCCAGCATTTT. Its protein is CASRSQGMSNQPQHF.

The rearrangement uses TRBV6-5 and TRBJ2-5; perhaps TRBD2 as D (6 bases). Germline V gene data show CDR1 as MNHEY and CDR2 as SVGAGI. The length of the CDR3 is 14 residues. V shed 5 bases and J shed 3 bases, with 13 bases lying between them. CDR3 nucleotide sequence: TGTGCCAGCAGTCGACAGCGGGCGGAAGAGACCCAGTACTTC. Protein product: CASSRQRAEETQYF.

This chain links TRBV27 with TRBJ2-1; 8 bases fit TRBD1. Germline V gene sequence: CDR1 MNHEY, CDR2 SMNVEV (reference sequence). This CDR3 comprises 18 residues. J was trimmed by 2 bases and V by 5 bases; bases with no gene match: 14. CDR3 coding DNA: TGTGCCAGCAGTCCCAAGAAGCTGACAGGGGTTCCCTACAATGAGCAGTTCTTC. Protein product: CASSPKKLTGVPYNEQFF.

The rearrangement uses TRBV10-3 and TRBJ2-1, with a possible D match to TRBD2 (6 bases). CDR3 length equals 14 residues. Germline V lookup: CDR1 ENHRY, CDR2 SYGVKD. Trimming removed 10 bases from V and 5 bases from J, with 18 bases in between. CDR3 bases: TGTGCCACCCCGTGGGAGATAGCGGACAATGAGCAGTTCTTC. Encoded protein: CATPWEIADNEQFF.

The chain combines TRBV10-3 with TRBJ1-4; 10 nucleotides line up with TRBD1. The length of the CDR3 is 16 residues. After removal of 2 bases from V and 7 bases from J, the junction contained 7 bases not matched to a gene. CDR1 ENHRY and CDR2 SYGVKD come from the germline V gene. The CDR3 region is CAISEDGGQGGEKLFF. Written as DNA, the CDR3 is TGTGCCATCAGTGAGGACGGTGGACAGGGGGGTGAAAAACTGTTTTTT.

The CDR3: CASSLVGPGETQYF. The DNA for the CDR3 is TGTGCCAGCAGCTTGGTGGGCCCCGGTGAGACCCAGTACTTC. This chain joins TRBV5-6 and TRBJ2-5; D is unclear. Germline assignment: CDR1 SGHDT and CDR2 YYEEEE. The CDR3 totals 14 residues. Trimming removed 0 bases from V and 5 bases from J, with 11 bases in between.

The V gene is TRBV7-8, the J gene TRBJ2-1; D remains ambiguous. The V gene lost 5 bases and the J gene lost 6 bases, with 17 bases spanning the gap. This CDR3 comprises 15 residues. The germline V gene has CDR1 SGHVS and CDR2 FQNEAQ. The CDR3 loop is CASSPPEADRNEQFF. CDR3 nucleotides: TGTGCCAGCAGCCCCCCCGAGGCGGACCGCAATGAGCAGTTCTTC.

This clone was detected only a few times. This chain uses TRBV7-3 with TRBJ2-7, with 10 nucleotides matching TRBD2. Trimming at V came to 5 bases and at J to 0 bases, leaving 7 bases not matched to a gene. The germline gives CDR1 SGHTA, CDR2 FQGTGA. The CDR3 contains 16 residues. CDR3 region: CASSDPAGGSSYEQYF. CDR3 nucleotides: TGTGCCAGCAGCGATCCAGCGGGAGGGAGCTCCTACGAGCAGTACTTC.

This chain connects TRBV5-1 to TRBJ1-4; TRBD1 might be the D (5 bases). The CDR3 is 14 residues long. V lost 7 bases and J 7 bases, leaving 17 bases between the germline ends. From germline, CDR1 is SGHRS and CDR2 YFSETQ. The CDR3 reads CASGGEDAGEKLFF. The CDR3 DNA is TGCGCCAGCGGGGGGGAGGACGCTGGTGAAAAACTGTTTTTT.

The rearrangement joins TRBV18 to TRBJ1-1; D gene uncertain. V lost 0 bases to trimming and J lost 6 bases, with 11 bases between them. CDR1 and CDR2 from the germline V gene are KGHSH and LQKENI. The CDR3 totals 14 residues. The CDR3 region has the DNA TGTGCCAGCTCACCACCACCCGGGGTCCCTGAAGCTTTCTTT. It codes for CASSPPPGVPEAFF.

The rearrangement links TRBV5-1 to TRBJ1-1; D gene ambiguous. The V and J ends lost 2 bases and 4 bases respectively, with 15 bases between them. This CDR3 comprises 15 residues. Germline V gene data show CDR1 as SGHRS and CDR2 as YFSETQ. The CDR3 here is CASSFSGSVGTEAFF. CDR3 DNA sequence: TGCGCCAGCAGCTTTTCCGGGTCAGTCGGCACTGAAGCTTTCTTT. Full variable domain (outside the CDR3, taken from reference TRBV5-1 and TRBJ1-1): KAGVTQTPRYLIKTRGQQVTLSCSPISGHRSVSWYQQTPGQGLQFLFEYFSETQRNKGNFPGRFSGRQFSNSRSEMNVSTLELGDSALYLCASSFSGSVGTEAFFGQGTRLTVV.

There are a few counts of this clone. CDR3 bases: TGTGCCAGCAGCTCCGACGTCAGGGTTCGTTTCCCCTACGAGCAGTACTTC. Amino acid sequence: CASSSDVRVRFPYEQYF. The chain is built from TRBV11-3 and TRBJ2-7, with D possibly TRBD1 on 5 matching bases. The CDR3 totals 17 residues. The V gene lost 4 bases and the J gene lost 2 bases, with 21 bases spanning the gap. Germline values: CDR1 SGHNT, CDR2 YENEEA.

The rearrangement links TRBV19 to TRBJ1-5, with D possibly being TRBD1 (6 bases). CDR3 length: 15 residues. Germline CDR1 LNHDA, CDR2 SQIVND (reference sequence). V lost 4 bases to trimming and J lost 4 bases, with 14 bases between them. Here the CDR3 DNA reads TGTGCCAGTAGTACTCACCAGGGGAGGAATCAGCCCCAGCATTTT. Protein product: CASSTHQGRNQPQHF.

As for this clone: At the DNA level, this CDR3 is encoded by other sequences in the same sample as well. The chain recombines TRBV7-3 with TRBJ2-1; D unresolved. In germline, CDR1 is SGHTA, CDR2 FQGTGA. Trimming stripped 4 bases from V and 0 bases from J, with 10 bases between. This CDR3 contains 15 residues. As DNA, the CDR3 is TGTGCCAGCAGCTCCGGACCGAGCTCCTACAATGAGCAGTTCTTC. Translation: CASSSGPSSYNEQFF.

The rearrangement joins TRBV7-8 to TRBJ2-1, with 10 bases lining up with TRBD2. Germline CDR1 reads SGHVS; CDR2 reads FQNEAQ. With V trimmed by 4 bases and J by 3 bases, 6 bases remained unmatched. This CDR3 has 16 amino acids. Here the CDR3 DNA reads TGTGCCAGCAGCTCCTGGACTAGCGGAAGCTACAATGAGCAGTTCTTC. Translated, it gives CASSSWTSGSYNEQFF.